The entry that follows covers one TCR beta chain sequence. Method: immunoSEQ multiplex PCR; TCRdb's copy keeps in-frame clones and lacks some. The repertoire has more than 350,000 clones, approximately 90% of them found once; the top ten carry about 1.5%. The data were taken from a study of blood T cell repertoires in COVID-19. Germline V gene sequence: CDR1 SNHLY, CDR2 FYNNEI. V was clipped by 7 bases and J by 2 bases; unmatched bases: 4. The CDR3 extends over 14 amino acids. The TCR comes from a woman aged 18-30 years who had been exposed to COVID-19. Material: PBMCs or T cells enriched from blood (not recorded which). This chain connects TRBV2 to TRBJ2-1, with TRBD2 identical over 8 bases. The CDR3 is CASTIAGPYNEQFF. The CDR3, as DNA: TGTGCCAGCACTATAGCGGGACCCTACAATGAGCAGTTCTTC.